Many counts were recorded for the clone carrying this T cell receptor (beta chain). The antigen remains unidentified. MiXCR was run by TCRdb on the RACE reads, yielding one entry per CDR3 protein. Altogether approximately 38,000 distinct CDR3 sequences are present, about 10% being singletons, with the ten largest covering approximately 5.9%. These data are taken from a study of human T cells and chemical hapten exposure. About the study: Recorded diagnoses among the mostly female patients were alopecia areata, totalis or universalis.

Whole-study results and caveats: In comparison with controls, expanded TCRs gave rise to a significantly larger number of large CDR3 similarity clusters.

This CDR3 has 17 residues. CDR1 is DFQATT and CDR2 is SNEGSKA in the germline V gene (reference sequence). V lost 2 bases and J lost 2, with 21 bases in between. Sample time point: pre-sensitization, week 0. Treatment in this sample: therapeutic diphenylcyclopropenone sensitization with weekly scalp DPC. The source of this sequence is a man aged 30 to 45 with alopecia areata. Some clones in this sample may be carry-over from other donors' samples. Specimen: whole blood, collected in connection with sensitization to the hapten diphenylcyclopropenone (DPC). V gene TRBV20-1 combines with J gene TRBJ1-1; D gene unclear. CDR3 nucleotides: TGCAGTGCTAGAATGTCGTGGCCGGCGCCGCTTAACACTGAAGCTTTCTTT. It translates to CSARMSWPAPLNTEAFF.